The 25 T cell receptor beta chains in this list originate from one sample, sequenced in a study of OX40 agonist ivuxolimab in advanced cancers. Here immunoSEQ multiplex PCR was the method, and the copy in TCRdb shows in-frame clones only, minus some. The sample lists tens of thousands of clones, roughly four fifths occurring once. Sample: CD4+ or CD8+ T cells sorted from blood, taken in a trial of the OX40 agonist ivuxolimab. These receptors originate from an adult with an advanced solid tumor such as melanoma, head and neck, liver or kidney cancer.

V is TRBV6-5 and J is TRBJ2-5; D unresolved. The germline gives CDR1 MNHEY, CDR2 SVGAGI. The CDR3 runs to 11 residues. Trimming took off 2 bases at V and 5 bases at J, with 3 bases between the two ends. This chain's CDR3 is CASSYRETQYF. The CDR3, as DNA: TGTGCCAGCAGTTACCGTGAGACCCAGTACTTC.

This chain links TRBV2 with TRBJ2-1, with 9 bases fitting TRBD2. Germline CDR1 and CDR2: SNHLY and FYNNEI. V lost 1 base and J lost 5; bases outside the gene matches: 3. The CDR3 has 15 amino acids. CDR3 region: CASSEGLAGDNEQFF. The CDR3 DNA follows: TGTGCCAGCAGTGAAGGGTTAGCGGGGGACAATGAGCAGTTCTTC.

This chain uses TRBV11-2 with TRBJ1-3; D ambiguous. CDR1 is SGHAT, CDR2 FQNNGV, per germline. CDR3 size: 16 residues. The V end was cut by 5 bases, the J end by 1 base, with 15 bases between. CDR3 sequence reads: CASSLVSRGSGNTIYF. The CDR3 DNA reads as TGTGCCAGCAGCCTCGTATCCCGGGGTTCTGGAAACACCATATATTTT.

This clone was detected once. V is TRBV6-5 and J is TRBJ2-5, with D uncertain. Germline-derived CDR1 and CDR2 are MNHEY and SVGAGI. The CDR3 totals 11 residues. V was trimmed by 3 bases and J by 5 bases, leaving 4 bases between them. CDR3 in DNA: TGTGCCAGCAGTTATGTTGAGACCCAGTACTTC. Residues: CASSYVETQYF.

The chain carries TRBV19 and TRBJ2-7; 8 nucleotides agree with TRBD1. The CDR3 extends over 14 amino acids. Unmatched junction bases numbered 2, after V lost 4 bases and J lost 0 bases. CDR1 and CDR2 from the germline V gene are LNHDA and SQIVND (reference sequence). The CDR3 here is CASSNTGGSYEQYF. The DNA of the CDR3 is TGTGCCAGTAGTAACACAGGGGGCTCCTACGAGCAGTACTTC.

The chain uses TRBV7-3 and TRBJ2-3, with 8 nucleotides matching TRBD2. This CDR3 has 14 residues. With 5 bases clipped from V and 2 bases from J, the junction kept 3 bases outside the gene matches. Germline V gene data show CDR1 as SGHTA and CDR2 as FQGTGA. The CDR3 DNA follows: TGTGCCAGCAGCGAGACTAGCGCCACAGATACGCAGTATTTT. Translating gives CASSETSATDTQYF.

The chain couples TRBV5-6 to TRBJ2-5, with 8 bases matching TRBD2. This CDR3 has 15 amino acids. Germline V gene data show CDR1 as SGHDT and CDR2 as YYEEEE. Germline trimming cut 0 bases from V and 1 base from J; bases unmatched to any gene: 2. CDR3 sequence reads: CASSLGGGSQETQYF. The CDR3 bases are TGTGCCAGCAGCTTGGGCGGGGGGTCCCAAGAGACCCAGTACTTC.

This rearrangement joins TRBV4-1 to TRBJ1-4, with a tentative D call TRBD1 (5 bases). The CDR3 has 15 amino acids. V was clipped by 0 bases and J by 4 bases, with 9 bases between them. The germline V gene encodes CDR1 MGHRA and CDR2 YSYEKL. The CDR3 loop reads CASSQESGFNEKLFF. CDR3 DNA sequence: TGCGCCAGCAGCCAAGAATCAGGGTTTAATGAAAAACTGTTTTTT.

The chain has TRBV6-5 and TRBJ2-1, with TRBD2 matching 10 bases. The germline gives CDR1 MNHEY, CDR2 SVGAGI. CDR3 length equals 14 residues. Trimming at V came to 2 bases and at J to 9 bases, leaving 4 bases not matched to a gene. In nucleotides, the CDR3 is TGTGCCAGCAGTTACGGAGCGGGGGGGGGTGAGCAGTTCTTC. This sequence encodes CASSYGAGGGEQFF.

V and J are TRBV7-9 and TRBJ2-7; perhaps TRBD2 as D (6 bases). The CDR3 is 15 amino acids. CDR1 and CDR2 (germline): SEHNR, FQNEAQ (reference sequence). The V and J ends lost 5 bases and 1 base respectively, with 15 bases between them. The CDR3 reads CASSPLDGGSYEQYF. DNA for the CDR3: TGTGCCAGCAGCCCCCTCGACGGGGGATCCTACGAGCAGTACTTC.

The rearrangement uses TRBV19 and TRBJ1-3, with D unresolved. The CDR3 contains 15 residues. Trimming removed 7 bases at V and 1 base at J, with 14 bases between. Germline V gene sequence: CDR1 LNHDA, CDR2 SQIVND (reference sequence). The CDR3 is CASTVEAASGNTIYF. The CDR3, as DNA: TGTGCCAGTACCGTAGAGGCAGCATCTGGAAACACCATATATTTT. The whole variable domain, remainder taken from reference TRBV19 and TRBJ1-3, is DGGITQSPKYLFRKEGQNVTLSCEQNLNHDAMYWYRQDPGQGLRLIYYSQIVNDFQKGDIAEGYSVSREKKESFPLTVTSAQKNPTAFYLCASTVEAASGNTIYFGEGSWLTVV.

The CDR3 region has the DNA TGCGCCAGCAGCTTGGTTGTGGGGGAGGGATACGAGCAGTACTTC. It yields the protein CASSLVVGEGYEQYF. This chain links TRBV5-1 with TRBJ2-7, with 7 positions matching TRBD2. Losses at the gene ends were 0 bases for V and 4 bases for J; bases not matched to a gene: 7. This CDR3 contains 15 residues. Germline CDR1 reads SGHRS; CDR2 reads YFSETQ.

The chain is built from TRBV10-3 and TRBJ2-1, with D maybe TRBD1 (7 bases). CDR3 length equals 12 residues. Germline V gene lookup returns CDR1 ENHRY and CDR2 SYGVKD. V shed 10 bases and J shed 2 bases, with 9 bases lying between them. The CDR3 region is CATRGAYNEQFF. The DNA for the CDR3 is TGTGCCACCAGGGGGGCCTACAATGAGCAGTTCTTC.

V usage is TRBV19 and J usage is TRBJ1-6, with D tentatively TRBD1 (6 bases). Germline V CDR1 and CDR2: LNHDA, SQIVND (reference sequence). This CDR3 region has 15 residues. V lost 5 bases and J lost 8, with 16 bases in between. This chain's CDR3 is CASSYTVGADSPLHF. As DNA, the CDR3 is TGTGCCAGTAGTTACACCGTGGGGGCGGATTCACCCCTCCACTTT.

The V and J genes are TRBV11-3 and TRBJ2-7; 9 positions match TRBD1. Germline V gene sequence: CDR1 SGHNT, CDR2 YENEEA. This CDR3 is built from 14 residues. The V and J ends lost 5 bases and 7 bases, in that order; junction bases with no gene match: 9. The chain's CDR3 is CASSQQGAVGEQYF. CDR3 in DNA: TGTGCCAGCAGCCAACAGGGGGCAGTGGGAGAGCAGTACTTC.

The chain employs TRBV7-8 and TRBJ1-5, with D uncertain. The CDR3 runs to 15 residues. With 4 bases removed from V and 3 bases from J, the gap between germline ends came to 13 bases. Looked up from germline, CDR1 is SGHVS and CDR2 is FQNEAQ. DNA of the CDR3: TGTGCCAGCAGCTCTTATGGGAGAAACAATCAGCCCCAGCATTTT. Protein: CASSSYGRNNQPQHF.

This chain connects TRBV15 to TRBJ1-6; no reliable D call. Germline assignment: CDR1 LNHNV and CDR2 YYDKDF (reference sequence). V was trimmed by 0 bases and J by 7 bases, leaving 10 bases between them. The CDR3 runs to 15 residues. CDR3 sequence (DNA): TGTGCCACCAGCAGAGATGGAGGTTACAATTCACCCCTCCACTTT. Translating it yields CATSRDGGYNSPLHF.

The table lists this clone with a few counts. The rearrangement links TRBV19 to TRBJ1-5; no clear D gene. The CDR3 is 16 residues long. V lost 4 bases, J lost 3 bases, and 16 bases lay in between. Germline V lookup: CDR1 LNHDA, CDR2 SQIVND (reference sequence). This CDR3 reads CASSSWERSDNQPQHF. In DNA, the CDR3 is TGTGCCAGTAGTAGTTGGGAGAGGTCCGACAATCAGCCCCAGCATTTT.

The gene calls are TRBV7-2 and TRBJ2-1; 11 bases agree with TRBD2. The CDR3 spans 13 residues. The V gene's germline CDR1 is SGHTA and CDR2 FQGNSA. Trimming cost V 4 bases and J 12 bases; bases outside gene matches: 5. The CDR3 region has the DNA TGTGCCAGCAGCTCTCTAGCGGGGGGACGGCAGTTCTTC. This codes for CASSSLAGGRQFF.

The gene calls are TRBV5-1 and TRBJ2-1; perhaps D is TRBD1 or TRBD2 (5 bases each). The germline gives CDR1 SGHRS, CDR2 YFSETQ. This CDR3 spans 16 amino acids. V lost 4 bases, J lost 4 bases, and 18 bases lay in between. In DNA form, the CDR3 reads TGCGCCAGCAGCCCATGGGGGAGCGAGAATTACAATGAGCAGTTCTTC. It yields the protein CASSPWGSENYNEQFF. Drawing the rest from reference TRBV5-1 and TRBJ2-1, the complete variable domain is KAGVTQTPRYLIKTRGQQVTLSCSPISGHRSVSWYQQTPGQGLQFLFEYFSETQRNKGNFPGRFSGRQFSNSRSEMNVSTLELGDSALYLCASSPWGSENYNEQFFGPGTRLTVL.

The rearrangement joins TRBV5-5 to TRBJ2-7; 7 bases match TRBD1. The CDR3 sequence is 14 residues long. The V segment lost 0 bases and the J segment 4 bases; nucleotides outside the gene matches: 4. The germline CDR1 and CDR2 sequences are SGHKS and YYEKEE (reference sequence). The chain's CDR3 is CASSLGPGQYEQYF. The CDR3, as DNA: TGTGCCAGCAGCTTGGGCCCGGGACAGTACGAGCAGTACTTC.

The chain links TRBV15 to TRBJ2-3, with D tentatively TRBD2 (5 bases). Germline values: CDR1 LNHNV, CDR2 YYDKDF (reference sequence). The CDR3 covers 16 residues. Trimming cost V 1 base and J 1 base, with 12 bases left between them. This CDR3 reads CATSRALATGTDTQYF. The CDR3 DNA follows: TGTGCCACCAGCAGAGCTCTAGCCACCGGCACAGATACGCAGTATTTT.

The chain employs TRBV6-6 and TRBJ2-5; D call uncertain. Germline lookup yields CDR1 MNHNY and CDR2 SVGAGI (reference sequence). V was shortened by 0 bases and J by 5 bases, with 4 bases between the two germline ends. CDR3 length equals 12 residues. For the CDR3, the DNA is TGTGCCAGCAGTTACTCTCTGGAGACCCAGTACTTC. This codes for CASSYSLETQYF.

The J gene is TRBJ1-1, the V gene TRBV18; the D is unclear. CDR1 and CDR2 (germline): KGHSH, LQKENI. V lost 2 bases to trimming and J lost 0 bases, with 4 bases between them. The CDR3 runs to 13 residues. The CDR3 loop is CASSPGVNTEAFF. CDR3 bases: TGTGCCAGCTCACCAGGGGTGAACACTGAAGCTTTCTTT.

The chain recombines TRBV19 with TRBJ2-1; D unclear. The CDR3 contains 14 residues. V was cut by 10 bases and J by 0 bases, with 13 bases left in between. Per germline, CDR1 LNHDA and CDR2 SQIVND (reference sequence). CDR3 sequence reads: CATAMVSSYNEQFF. The CDR3 coding sequence is TGTGCCACCGCAATGGTCAGCTCCTACAATGAGCAGTTCTTC.